This TCR beta chain was identified during a study of blood T cell repertoires in COVID-19. This clone has a single count. Germline V gene data show CDR1 as SGDLS and CDR2 as YYNGEE. The CDR3 has 15 residues. With 4 bases removed from V and 0 bases from J, the gap between germline ends came to 10 bases. Clones were sequenced by immunoSEQ multiplex PCR, and TCRdb holds only the in-frame ones, with some missing. The sample carries 280,000 or so clones, roughly 88% recorded once. Material for sequencing was peripheral blood. The clonotype comes from a woman in her twenties or thirties who had recovered from COVID-19. The chain links TRBV9 to TRBJ1-4, with a weak D call TRBD1 (6 bases). The CDR3 sequence: CASSSGQPTNEKLFF. CDR3 in DNA: TGTGCCAGCAGCAGTGGACAGCCAACTAATGAAAAACTGTTTTTT.